This T cell receptor beta chain stems from a study of T cell repertoires in cytomegalovirus infection. The wider study: Carrying CMV and the relevant HLA type showed in public TCR beta signatures. The study's findings and limits: Carriers of CMV plus the relevant HLA were identified by cumulative public TCR beta family frequency.

A single record per CDR3 protein comes from TCRdb applying MiXCR to the reads. The table has some 320,000 distinct CDR3 sequences, roughly 29% seen once. Regarding this clonotype: Its antigen is not known.

The sequenced sample was cultured PBMCs, obtained from culture after CMV antigen stimulation. The sequence was collected from a human donor in good health (CMV status not recorded). Some clones in this sample may be carry-over from other donors' samples.

The CDR3, as DNA: TGCGCCAGCAGCCAAGAGAGAAACACTGAAGCTTTCTTT. It encodes CASSQERNTEAFF. The rearrangement joins TRBV4-1 to TRBJ1-1, with D hard to call. Germline V lookup: CDR1 MGHRA, CDR2 YSYEKL. V shed 0 bases and J shed 2 bases, with 4 bases lying between them. This CDR3 region has 13 residues.